This paragraph reports one T cell receptor (beta chain). Its antigen is not identified. The data belong to a study of cytotoxic CD8 clonotypes in ibrutinib-treated CLL. The study's findings and limits: Public clonotypes, an uncommon group, contracted or remained stable on treatment.

With 1 base clipped from V and 5 bases from J, the junction kept 7 bases outside the gene matches. Germline lookup yields CDR1 LGHNA and CDR2 YNFKEQ. The CDR3 has 16 residues. Clones were read by immunoSEQ multiplex PCR, and TCRdb kept only the in-frame ones, dropping some. The table lists 300,000 to 350,000 clones, approximately 80% of them singletons. The clonotype was recovered from a human donor with chronic lymphocytic leukemia. Sequenced here: PBMCs, sampled before ibrutinib treatment. The chain carries TRBV4-2 and TRBJ2-1, with 8 bases that match TRBD2. CDR3 DNA: TGTGCCAGCAGCCAAGGGGCCGGGAGGGCCGACAATGAGCAGTTCTTC. This codes for CASSQGAGRADNEQFF.